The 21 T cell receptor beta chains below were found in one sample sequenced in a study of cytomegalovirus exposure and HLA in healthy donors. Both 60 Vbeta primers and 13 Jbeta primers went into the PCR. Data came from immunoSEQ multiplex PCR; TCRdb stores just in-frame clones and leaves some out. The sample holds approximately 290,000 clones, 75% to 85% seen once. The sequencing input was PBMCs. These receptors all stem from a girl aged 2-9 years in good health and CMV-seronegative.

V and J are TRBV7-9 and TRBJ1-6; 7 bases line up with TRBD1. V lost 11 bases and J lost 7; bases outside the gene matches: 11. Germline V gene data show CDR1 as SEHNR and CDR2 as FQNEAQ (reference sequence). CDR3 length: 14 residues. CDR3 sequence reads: CAAGGGSSNSPLHF. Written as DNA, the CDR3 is TGTGCCGCGGGAGGGGGCAGCTCAAATTCACCCCTCCACTTT. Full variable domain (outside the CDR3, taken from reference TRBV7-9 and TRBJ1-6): DTGVSQNPRHKITKRGQNVTFRCDPISEHNRLYWYRQTLGQGPEFLTYFQNEAQLEKSRLLSDRFSAERPKGSFSTLEIQRTEQGDSAMYLCAAGGGSSNSPLHFGNGTRLTVT.

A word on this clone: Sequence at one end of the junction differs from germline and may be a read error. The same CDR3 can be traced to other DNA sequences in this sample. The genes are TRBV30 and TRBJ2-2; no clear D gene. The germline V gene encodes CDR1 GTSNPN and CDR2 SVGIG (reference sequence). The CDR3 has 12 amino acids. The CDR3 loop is CAWSRVERELFF. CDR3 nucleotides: TGCGCCTGGAGTCGGGTGGAGCGGGAGCTGTTTTTT. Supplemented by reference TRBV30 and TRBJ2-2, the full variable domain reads SQTIHQWPATLVQPVGSPLSLECTVEGTSNPNLYWYRQAAGRGLQLLFYSVGIGQISSEVPQNLSASRPQDRQFILSSKKLLLSDSGFYLCAWSRVERELFFGEGSRLTVL.

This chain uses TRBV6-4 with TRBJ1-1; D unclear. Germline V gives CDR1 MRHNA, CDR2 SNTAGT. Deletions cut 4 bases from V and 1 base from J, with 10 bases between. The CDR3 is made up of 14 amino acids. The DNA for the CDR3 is TGTGCCAGCAGTGTTGACGCAGGGAACACTGAAGCTTTCTTT. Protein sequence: CASSVDAGNTEAFF.

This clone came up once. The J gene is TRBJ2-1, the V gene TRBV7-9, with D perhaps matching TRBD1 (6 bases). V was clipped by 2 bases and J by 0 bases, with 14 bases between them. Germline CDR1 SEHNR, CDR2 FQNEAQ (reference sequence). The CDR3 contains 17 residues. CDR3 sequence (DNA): TGTGCCAGCAGCTTAACCAGAGGACAGAGCTCCTACAATGAGCAGTTCTTC. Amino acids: CASSLTRGQSSYNEQFF.

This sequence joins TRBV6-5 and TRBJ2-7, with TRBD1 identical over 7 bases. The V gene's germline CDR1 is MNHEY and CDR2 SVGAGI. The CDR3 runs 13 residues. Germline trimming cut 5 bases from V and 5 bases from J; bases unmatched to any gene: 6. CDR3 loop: CASSPGTADEQYF. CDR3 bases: TGTGCCAGCAGTCCCGGGACAGCCGACGAGCAGTACTTC.

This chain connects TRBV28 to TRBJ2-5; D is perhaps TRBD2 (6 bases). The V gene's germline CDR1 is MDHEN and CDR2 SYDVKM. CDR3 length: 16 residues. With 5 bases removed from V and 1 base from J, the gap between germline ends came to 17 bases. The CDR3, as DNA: TGTGCCAGCAGTCGCCCGGGACTGAGGGGCCAAGAGACCCAGTACTTC. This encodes CASSRPGLRGQETQYF.

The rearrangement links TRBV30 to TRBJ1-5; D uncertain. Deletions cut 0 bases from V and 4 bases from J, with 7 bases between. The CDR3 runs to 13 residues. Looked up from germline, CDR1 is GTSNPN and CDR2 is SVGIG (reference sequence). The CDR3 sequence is CAWSVVENQPQHF. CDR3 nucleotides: TGTGCCTGGAGTGTTGTAGAGAATCAGCCCCAGCATTTT. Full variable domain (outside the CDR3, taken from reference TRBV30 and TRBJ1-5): SQTIHQWPATLVQPVGSPLSLECTVEGTSNPNLYWYRQAAGRGLQLLFYSVGIGQISSEVPQNLSASRPQDRQFILSSKKLLLSDSGFYLCAWSVVENQPQHFGDGTRLSIL.

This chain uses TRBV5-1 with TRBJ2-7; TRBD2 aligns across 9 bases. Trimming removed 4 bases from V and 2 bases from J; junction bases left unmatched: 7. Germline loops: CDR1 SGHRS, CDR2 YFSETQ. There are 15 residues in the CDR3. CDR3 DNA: TGCGCCAGCAGCAGTTCTAGCGGGATAACCTACGAGCAGTACTTC. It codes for CASSSSSGITYEQYF.

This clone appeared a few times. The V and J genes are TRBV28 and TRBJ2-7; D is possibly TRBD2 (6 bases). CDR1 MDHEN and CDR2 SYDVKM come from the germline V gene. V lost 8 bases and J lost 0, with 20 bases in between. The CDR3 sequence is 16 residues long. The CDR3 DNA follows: TGTGCCAGCTTGGAATCTCCGGGAGAGGGCTCCTACGAGCAGTACTTC. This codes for CASLESPGEGSYEQYF.

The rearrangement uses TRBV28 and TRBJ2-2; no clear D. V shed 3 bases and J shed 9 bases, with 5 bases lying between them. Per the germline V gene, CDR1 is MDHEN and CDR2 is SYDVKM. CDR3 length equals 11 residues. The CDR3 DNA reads TGTGCCAGCAGTTTTTTATGGGAGCTGTTTTTT. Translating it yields CASSFLWELFF.

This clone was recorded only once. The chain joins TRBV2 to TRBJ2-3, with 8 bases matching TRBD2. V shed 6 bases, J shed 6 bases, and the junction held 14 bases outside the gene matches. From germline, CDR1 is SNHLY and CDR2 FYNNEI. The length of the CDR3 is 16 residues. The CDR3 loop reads CASSPGGGRISDTQYF. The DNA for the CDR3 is TGTGCCAGCAGCCCCGGGGGGGGGCGTATTTCGGATACGCAGTATTTT.

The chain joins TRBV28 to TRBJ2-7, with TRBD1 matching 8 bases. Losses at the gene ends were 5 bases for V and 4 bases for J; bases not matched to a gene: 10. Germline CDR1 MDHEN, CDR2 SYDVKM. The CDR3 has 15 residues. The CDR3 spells CASSPRTGRSYEQYF. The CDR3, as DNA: TGTGCCAGCAGTCCCCGGACAGGGCGATCATACGAGCAGTACTTC. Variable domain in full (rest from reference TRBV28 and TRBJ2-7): DVKVTQSSRYLVKRTGEKVFLECVQDMDHENMFWYRQDPGLGLRLIYFSYDVKMKEKGDIPEGYSVSREKKERFSLILESASTNQTSMYLCASSPRTGRSYEQYFGPGTRLTVT.

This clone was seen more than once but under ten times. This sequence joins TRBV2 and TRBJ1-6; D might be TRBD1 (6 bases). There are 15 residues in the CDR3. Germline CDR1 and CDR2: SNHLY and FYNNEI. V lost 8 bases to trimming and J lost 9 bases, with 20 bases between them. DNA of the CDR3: TGTGCCAGCCGCCCTCGCCAGGGGTTGAGTTCACCCCTCCACTTT. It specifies CASRPRQGLSSPLHF.

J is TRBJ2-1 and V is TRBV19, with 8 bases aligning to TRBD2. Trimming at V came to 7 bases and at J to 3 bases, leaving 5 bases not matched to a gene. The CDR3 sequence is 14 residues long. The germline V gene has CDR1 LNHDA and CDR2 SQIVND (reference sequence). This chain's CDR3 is CASTYGGDYNEQFF. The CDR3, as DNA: TGTGCCAGTACCTACGGGGGGGACTACAATGAGCAGTTCTTC. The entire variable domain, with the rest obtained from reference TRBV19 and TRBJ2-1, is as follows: DGGITQSPKYLFRKEGQNVTLSCEQNLNHDAMYWYRQDPGQGLRLIYYSQIVNDFQKGDIAEGYSVSREKKESFPLTVTSAQKNPTAFYLCASTYGGDYNEQFFGPGTRLTVL.

CDR3 loop: CAISGTGGGEQYF. The DNA for the CDR3 is TGTGCCATTTCCGGGACAGGGGGCGGCGAGCAGTACTTC. The chain is built from TRBV10-3 and TRBJ2-7, with TRBD1 identical over 12 bases. The CDR3 sequence is 13 residues long. The V gene end was trimmed by 9 bases and the J gene end by 6 bases; junction bases not matched to a gene: 6. Germline assignment: CDR1 ENHRY and CDR2 SYGVKD.

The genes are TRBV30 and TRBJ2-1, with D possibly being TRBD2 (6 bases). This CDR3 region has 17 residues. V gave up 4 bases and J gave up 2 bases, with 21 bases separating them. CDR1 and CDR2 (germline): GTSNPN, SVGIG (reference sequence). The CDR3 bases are TGTGCCTGGACAGCGGGCGACCCGCGAACAACCTACAATGAGCAGTTCTTC. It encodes CAWTAGDPRTTYNEQFF.

CDR3 nucleotide sequence: TGTGCCAGCAGTGTCCGGGACCCCTGGGGGGGTGAGCAGTTCTTC. The encoded protein is CASSVRDPWGGEQFF. This rearrangement joins TRBV2 to TRBJ2-1; TRBD2 matches at 7 bases. There are 15 residues in the CDR3. CDR1 and CDR2 from the germline V gene are SNHLY and FYNNEI. Trimming took 4 bases from V and 9 from J; bases not matched to a gene: 12.

The CDR3 coding sequence is TGTGCCATCAGTGACCCCGGGCGGACAACCTACGAGCAGTACTTC. Protein product: CAISDPGRTTYEQYF. The chain combines TRBV10-3 with TRBJ2-7; D might be TRBD1 (5 bases). The CDR3 length is 15 residues. Germline V CDR1 and CDR2: ENHRY, SYGVKD. Trimming removed 3 bases at V and 2 bases at J, with 14 bases between.

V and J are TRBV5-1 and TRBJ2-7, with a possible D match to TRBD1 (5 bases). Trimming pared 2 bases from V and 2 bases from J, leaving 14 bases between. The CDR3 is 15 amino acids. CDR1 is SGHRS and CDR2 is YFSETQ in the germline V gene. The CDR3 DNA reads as TGCGCCAGCAGCTTCTCGTCAGGGATTGCCTACGAGCAGTACTTC. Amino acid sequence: CASSFSSGIAYEQYF.

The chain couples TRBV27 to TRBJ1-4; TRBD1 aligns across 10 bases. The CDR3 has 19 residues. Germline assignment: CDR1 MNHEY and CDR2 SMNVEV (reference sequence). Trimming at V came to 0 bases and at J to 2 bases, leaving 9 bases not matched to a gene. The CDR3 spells CASSLSPERTGGTNEKLFF. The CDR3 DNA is TGTGCCAGCAGTTTATCCCCGGAGCGGACAGGGGGGACTAATGAAAAACTGTTTTTT.

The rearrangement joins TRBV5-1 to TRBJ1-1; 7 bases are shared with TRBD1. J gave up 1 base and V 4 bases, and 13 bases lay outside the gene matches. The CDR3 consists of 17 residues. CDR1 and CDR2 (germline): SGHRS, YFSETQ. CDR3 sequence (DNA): TGCGCCAGCAGCCCGCCAAGACAGGGCCCTTCGAACACTGAAGCTTTCTTT. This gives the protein CASSPPRQGPSNTEAFF.